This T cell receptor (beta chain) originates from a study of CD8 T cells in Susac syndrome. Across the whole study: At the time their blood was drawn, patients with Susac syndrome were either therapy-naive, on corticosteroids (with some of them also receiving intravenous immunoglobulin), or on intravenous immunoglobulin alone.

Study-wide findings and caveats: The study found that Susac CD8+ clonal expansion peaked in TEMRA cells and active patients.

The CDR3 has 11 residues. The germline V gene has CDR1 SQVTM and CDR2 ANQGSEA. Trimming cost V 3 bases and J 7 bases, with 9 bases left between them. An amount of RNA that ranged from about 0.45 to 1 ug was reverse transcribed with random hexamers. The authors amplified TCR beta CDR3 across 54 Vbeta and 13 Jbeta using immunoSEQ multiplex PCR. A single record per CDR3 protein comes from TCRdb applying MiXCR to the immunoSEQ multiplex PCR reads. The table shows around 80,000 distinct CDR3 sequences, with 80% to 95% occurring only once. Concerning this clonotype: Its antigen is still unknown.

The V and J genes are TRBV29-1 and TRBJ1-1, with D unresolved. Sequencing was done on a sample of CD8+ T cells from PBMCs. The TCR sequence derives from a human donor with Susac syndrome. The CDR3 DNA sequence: TGCAGCGTTGATTACTTCAATGAAGCTTTCTTT. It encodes CSVDYFNEAFF.